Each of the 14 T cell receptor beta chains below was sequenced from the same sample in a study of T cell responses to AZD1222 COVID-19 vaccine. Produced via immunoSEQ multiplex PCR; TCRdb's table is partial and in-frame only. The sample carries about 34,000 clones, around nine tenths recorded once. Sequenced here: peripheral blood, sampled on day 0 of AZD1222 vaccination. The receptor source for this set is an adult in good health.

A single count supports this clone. CDR3: CAGLQGRGMAYEQYF. CDR3 coding DNA: TGTGCCGGACTACAGGGGCGCGGTATGGCTTACGAGCAGTACTTC. The V gene is TRBV24-1, the J gene TRBJ2-7; tentative D call: TRBD1 (7 bases). V shed 12 bases and J shed 4 bases, with 24 bases lying between them. CDR1 is KGHDR, CDR2 SFDVKD, per germline. This CDR3 has 15 residues.

The CDR3 loop reads CASSYGTNSPLHF. CDR3 DNA: TGTGCCAGCAGCTATGGGACAAATTCACCCCTCCACTTT. The rearrangement links TRBV5-5 to TRBJ1-6; weak D call: TRBD1 (6 bases). The V gene lost 3 bases and the J gene lost 7 bases, with 8 bases spanning the gap. Germline CDR1 reads SGHKS; CDR2 reads YYEKEE (reference sequence). The CDR3 loop spans 13 amino acids.

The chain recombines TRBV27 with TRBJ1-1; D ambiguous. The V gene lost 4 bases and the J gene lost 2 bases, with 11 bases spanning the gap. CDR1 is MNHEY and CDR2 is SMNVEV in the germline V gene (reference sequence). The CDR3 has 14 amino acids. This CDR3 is CASSWRGFNTEAFF. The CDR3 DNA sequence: TGTGCCAGCAGTTGGCGAGGGTTTAACACTGAAGCTTTCTTT.

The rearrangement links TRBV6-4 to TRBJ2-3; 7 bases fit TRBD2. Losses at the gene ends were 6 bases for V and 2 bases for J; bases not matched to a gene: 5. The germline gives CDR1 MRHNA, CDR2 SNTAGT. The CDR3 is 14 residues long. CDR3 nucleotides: TGTGCCAGCAGCCAAGCGGGGAACACAGATACGCAGTATTTT. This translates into CASSQAGNTDTQYF.

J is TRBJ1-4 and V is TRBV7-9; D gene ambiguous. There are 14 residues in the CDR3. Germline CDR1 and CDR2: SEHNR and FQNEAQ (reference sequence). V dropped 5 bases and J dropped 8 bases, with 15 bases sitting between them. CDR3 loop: CASSLGIGNEKLFF. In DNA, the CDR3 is TGTGCCAGCAGCCTAGGGATAGGGAACGAAAAACTGTTTTTT.

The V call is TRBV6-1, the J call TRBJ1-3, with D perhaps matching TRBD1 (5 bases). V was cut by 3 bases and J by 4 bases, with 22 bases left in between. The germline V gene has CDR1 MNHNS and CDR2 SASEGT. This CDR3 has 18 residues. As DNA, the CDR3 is TGTGCCAGCAGTGAGGGGGGGATCCGGGGCTTAGCGGGAAACACCATATATTTT. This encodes CASSEGGIRGLAGNTIYF.

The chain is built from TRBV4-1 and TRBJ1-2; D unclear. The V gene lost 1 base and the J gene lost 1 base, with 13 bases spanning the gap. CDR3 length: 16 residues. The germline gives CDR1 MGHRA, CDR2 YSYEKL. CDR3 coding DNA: TGCGCCAGCAGCCAAGCGGTAGGGCAAAGTAACTATGGCTACACCTTC. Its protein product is CASSQAVGQSNYGYTF.

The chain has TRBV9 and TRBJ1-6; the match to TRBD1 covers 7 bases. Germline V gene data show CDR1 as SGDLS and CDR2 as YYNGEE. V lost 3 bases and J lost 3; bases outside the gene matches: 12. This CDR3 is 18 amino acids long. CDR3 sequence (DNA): TGTGCCAGCAGCGCCCCCCGGGACAGACCCTTCTATAATTCACCCCTCCACTTT. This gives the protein CASSAPRDRPFYNSPLHF.

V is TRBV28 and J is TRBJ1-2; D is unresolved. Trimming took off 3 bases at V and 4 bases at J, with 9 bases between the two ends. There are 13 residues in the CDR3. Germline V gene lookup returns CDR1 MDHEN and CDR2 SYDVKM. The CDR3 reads CASSFLASYGYTF. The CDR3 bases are TGTGCCAGCAGTTTTTTGGCGTCCTATGGCTACACCTTC.

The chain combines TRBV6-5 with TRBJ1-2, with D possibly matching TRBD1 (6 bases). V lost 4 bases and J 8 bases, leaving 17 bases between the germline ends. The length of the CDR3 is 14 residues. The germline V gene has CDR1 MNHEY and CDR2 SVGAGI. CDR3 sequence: CASSSSRWGAGYTF. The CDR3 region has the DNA TGTGCCAGCAGTTCTTCTCGTTGGGGGGCCGGCTACACCTTC.

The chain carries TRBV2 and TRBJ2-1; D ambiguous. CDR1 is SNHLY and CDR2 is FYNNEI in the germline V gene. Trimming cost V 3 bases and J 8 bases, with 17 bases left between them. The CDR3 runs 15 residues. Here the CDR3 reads CASSEWQTRLDEQFF. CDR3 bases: TGTGCCAGCAGTGAGTGGCAAACCCGTCTGGATGAGCAGTTCTTC.

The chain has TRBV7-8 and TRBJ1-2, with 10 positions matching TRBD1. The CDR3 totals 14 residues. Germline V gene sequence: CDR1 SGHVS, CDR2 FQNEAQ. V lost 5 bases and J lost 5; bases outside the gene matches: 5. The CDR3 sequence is CASSPGQGIYGYTF. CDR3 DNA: TGTGCCAGCAGCCCGGGACAGGGGATTTATGGCTACACCTTC.

The CDR3 reads CASSKQGGRGEKLFF. For the CDR3, the DNA is TGTGCCAGCAGTAAACAGGGGGGAAGAGGTGAAAAACTGTTTTTT. The chain has TRBV2 and TRBJ1-4; 8 bases map to TRBD1. This CDR3 spans 15 amino acids. V trimming: 5 bases; J trimming: 7 bases; junction bases outside the gene matches: 9. Germline V gene lookup returns CDR1 SNHLY and CDR2 FYNNEI.

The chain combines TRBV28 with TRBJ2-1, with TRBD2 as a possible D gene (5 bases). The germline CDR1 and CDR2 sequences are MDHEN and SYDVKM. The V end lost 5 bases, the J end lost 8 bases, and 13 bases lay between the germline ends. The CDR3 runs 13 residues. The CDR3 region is CASSPWRRDEQFF. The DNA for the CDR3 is TGTGCCAGCAGTCCCTGGAGGCGTGATGAGCAGTTCTTC.